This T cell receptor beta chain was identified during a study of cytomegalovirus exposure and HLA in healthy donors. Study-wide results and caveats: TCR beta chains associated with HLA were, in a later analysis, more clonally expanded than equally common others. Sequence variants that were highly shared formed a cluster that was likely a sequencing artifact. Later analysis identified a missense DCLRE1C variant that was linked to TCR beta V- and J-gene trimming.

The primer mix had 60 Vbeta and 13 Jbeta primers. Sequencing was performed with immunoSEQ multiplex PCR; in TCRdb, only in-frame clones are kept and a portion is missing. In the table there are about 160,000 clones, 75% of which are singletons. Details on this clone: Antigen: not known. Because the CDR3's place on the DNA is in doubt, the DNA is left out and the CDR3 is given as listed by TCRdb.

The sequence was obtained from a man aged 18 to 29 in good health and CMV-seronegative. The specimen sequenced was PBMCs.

The CDR3 spells CARGPTDRALKLSLARPNTEAFF. V usage is TRBV23-1 and J usage is TRBJ1-1; the table's TRBD1 call for D was not verified on the DNA. TRBV23-1 counts as an open reading frame of uncertain function. Both ends counted, the CDR3 spans 23 residues.